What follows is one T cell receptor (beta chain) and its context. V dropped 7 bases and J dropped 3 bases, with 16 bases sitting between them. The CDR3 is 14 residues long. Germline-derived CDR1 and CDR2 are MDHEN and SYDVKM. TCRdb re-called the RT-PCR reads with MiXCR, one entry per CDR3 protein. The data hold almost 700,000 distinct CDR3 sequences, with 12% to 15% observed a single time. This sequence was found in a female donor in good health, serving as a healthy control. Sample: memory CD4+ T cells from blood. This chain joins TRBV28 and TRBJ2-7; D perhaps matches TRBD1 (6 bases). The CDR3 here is CASNSGTPIYEQYF. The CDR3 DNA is TGTGCCAGCAACTCCGGGACACCGATCTACGAGCAGTACTTC.